This TCR beta chain derives from a study of blood T cell repertoires in COVID-19. Study at large: Acute and convalescent COVID-19 samples came from the United States, Italy and Spain. Sources were T cells, B-cell-depleted T cells, or PBMCs; the material itself was cDNA or gDNA.

Original analysis: Cell counts per sample came from amplifying reference gene primers. TCRdb's copy holds only in-frame clones and misses some; the assay was immunoSEQ multiplex PCR. Clonal size and the V and J genes are those of that table, whereas D and trimming came from the DNA. The table records around 170,000 clones, 65% to 90% of them present only once. This clone was detected a few times. From germline, CDR1 is SGHDN and CDR2 FVKESK. Trimming left V 3 bases short and J 4 bases short, with 13 bases between. This CDR3 contains 15 residues. The receptor was isolated from a man aged 50-60 years with active or convalescent COVID-19. The chain joins TRBV14 to TRBJ2-1; possible D gene TRBD1, 6 bases. Sample: peripheral blood. In nucleotides, the CDR3 is TGTGCCAGCAGCCATCCCCAGGGGCAGTACAATGAGCAGTTCTTC. Translated: CASSHPQGQYNEQFF.